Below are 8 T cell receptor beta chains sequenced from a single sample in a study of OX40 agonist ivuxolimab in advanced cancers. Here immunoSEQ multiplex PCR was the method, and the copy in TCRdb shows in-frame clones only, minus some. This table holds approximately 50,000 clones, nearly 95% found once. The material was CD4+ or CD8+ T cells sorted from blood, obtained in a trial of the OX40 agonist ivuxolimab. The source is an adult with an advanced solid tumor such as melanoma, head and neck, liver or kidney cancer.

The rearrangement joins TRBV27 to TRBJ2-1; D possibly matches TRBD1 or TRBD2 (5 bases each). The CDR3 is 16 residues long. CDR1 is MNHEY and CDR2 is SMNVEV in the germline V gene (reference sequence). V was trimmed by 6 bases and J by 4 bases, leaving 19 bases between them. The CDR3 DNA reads TGTGCCAGCAGCGGAAAATTGAGGGGAATATACAATGAGCAGTTCTTC. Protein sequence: CASSGKLRGIYNEQFF.

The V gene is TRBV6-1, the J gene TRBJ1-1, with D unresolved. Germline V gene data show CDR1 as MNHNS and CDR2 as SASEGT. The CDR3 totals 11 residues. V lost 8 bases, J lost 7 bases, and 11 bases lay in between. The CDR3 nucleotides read TGTGCCAGCTATGAGGCAGTTGAAGCTTTCTTT. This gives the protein CASYEAVEAFF.

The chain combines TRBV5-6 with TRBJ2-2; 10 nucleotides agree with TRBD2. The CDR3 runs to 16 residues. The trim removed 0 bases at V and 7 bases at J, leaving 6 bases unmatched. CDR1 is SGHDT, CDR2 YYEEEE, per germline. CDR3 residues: CASSLGLAGAFGELFF. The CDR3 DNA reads TGTGCCAGCAGCTTGGGGCTAGCGGGAGCATTCGGGGAGCTGTTTTTT.

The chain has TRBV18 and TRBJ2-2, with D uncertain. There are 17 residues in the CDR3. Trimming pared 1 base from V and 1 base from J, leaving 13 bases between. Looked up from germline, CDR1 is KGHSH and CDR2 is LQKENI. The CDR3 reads CASSPRVQVLNTGELFF. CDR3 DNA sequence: TGTGCCAGCTCACCACGAGTCCAGGTTTTGAACACCGGGGAGCTGTTTTTT.

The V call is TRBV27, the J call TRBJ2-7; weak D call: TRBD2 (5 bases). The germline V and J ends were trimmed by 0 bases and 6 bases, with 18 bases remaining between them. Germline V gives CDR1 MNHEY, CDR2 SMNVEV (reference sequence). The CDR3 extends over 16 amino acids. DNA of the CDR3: TGTGCCAGCAGTTTATCGTCTAGCCGGCTTAAGGGCGAGCAGTACTTC. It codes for CASSLSSSRLKGEQYF.

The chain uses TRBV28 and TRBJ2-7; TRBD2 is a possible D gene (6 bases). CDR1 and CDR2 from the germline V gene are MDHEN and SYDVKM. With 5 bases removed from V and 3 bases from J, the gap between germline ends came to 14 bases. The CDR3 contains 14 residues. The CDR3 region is CASSGAGIGYEQYF. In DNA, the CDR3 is TGTGCCAGCAGTGGGGCGGGGATCGGCTACGAGCAGTACTTC.

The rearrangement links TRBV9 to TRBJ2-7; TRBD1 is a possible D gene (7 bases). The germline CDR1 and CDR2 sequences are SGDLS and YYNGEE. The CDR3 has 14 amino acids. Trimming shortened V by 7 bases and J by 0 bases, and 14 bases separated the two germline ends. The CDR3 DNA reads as TGTGCCAGCGCGGAGGGGACAGACTCCTACGAGCAGTACTTC. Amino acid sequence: CASAEGTDSYEQYF.

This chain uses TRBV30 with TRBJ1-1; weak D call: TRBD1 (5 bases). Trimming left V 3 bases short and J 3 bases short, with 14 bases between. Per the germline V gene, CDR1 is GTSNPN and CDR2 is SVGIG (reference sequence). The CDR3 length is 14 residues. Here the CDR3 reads CAWRGGVLYTEAFF. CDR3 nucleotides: TGTGCCTGGAGGGGGGGGGTTTTATACACTGAAGCTTTCTTT.